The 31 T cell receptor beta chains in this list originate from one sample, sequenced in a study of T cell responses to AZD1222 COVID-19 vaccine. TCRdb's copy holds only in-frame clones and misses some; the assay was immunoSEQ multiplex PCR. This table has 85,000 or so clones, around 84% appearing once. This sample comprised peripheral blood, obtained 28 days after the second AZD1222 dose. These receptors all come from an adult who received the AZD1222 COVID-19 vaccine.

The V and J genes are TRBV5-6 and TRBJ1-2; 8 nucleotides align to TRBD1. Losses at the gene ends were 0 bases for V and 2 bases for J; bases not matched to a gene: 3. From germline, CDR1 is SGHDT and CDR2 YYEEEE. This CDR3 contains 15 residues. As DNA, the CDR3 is TGTGCCAGCAGCTTGGGAGCAGGGGGCAACTATGGCTACACCTTC. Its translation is CASSLGAGGNYGYTF.

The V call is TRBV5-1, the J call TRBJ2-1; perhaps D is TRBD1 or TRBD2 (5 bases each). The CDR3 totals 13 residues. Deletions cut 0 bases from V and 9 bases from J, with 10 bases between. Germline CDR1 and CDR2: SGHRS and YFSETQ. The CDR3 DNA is TGCGCCAGCAGCTTGGCCGGGACCTCTGAGCAGTTCTTC. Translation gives CASSLAGTSEQFF.

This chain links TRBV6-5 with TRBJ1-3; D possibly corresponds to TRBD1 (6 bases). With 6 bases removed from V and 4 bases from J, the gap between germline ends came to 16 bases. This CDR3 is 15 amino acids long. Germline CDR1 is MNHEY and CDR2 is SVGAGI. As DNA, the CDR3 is TGTGCCAGCAGCAAACAGGGCTGGAGCGGAAACACCATATATTTT. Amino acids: CASSKQGWSGNTIYF.

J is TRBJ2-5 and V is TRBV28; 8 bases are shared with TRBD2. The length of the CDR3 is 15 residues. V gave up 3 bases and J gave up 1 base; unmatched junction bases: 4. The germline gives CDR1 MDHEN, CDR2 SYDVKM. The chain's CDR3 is CASSFRTSGQETQYF. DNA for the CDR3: TGTGCCAGCAGTTTCAGAACTAGCGGCCAAGAGACCCAGTACTTC.

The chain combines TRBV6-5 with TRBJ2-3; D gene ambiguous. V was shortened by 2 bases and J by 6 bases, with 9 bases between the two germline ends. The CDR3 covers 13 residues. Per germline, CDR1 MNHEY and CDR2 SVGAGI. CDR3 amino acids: CASSYDLRDTQYF. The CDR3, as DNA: TGTGCCAGCAGTTACGATCTGCGGGATACGCAGTATTTT.

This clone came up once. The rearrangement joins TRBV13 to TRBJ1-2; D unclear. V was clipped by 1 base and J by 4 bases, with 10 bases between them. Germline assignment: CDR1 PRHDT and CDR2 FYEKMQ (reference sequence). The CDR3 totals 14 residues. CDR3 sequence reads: CASSLEDRGYGYTF. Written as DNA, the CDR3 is TGTGCCAGCAGCTTAGAGGACCGAGGCTATGGCTACACCTTC.

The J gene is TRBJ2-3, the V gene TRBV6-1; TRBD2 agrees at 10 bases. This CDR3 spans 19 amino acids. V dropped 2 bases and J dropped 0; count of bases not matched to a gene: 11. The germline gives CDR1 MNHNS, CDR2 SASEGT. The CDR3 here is CASSEQTGTSAPSTDTQYF. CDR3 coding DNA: TGTGCCAGCAGTGAACAAACCGGGACTAGCGCCCCTAGCACAGATACGCAGTATTTT.

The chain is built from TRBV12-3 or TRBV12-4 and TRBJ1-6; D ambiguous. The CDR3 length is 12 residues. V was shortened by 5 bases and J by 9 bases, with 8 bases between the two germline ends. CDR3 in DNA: TGTGCCAGCAGTGGCGGCGCTTCACCCCTCCACTTT. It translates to CASSGGASPLHF.

The CDR3 region has the DNA TGTGCCACCAAGTTCGGGTCGGTCAACACCGGGGAGCTGTTTTTT. Amino acids: CATKFGSVNTGELFF. The rearrangement uses TRBV28 and TRBJ2-2, with unresolved D. The ends were cut back, 10 bases at V and 2 bases at J, with 17 bases in the middle. This CDR3 has 15 residues. In germline, CDR1 is MDHEN, CDR2 SYDVKM.

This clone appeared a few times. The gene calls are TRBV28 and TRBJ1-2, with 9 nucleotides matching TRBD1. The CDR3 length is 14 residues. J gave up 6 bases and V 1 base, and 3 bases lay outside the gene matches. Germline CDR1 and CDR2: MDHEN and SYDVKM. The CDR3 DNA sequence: TGTGCCAGCAGTTTATATGGACAGGGGAATGGCTACACCTTC. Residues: CASSLYGQGNGYTF.

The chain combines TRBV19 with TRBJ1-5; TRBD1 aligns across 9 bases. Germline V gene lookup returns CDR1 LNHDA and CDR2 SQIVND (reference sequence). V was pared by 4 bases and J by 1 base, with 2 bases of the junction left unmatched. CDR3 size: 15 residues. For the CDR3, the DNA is TGTGCCAGTAGTACACAGGGGGCCAGCAATCAGCCCCAGCATTTT. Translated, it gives CASSTQGASNQPQHF.

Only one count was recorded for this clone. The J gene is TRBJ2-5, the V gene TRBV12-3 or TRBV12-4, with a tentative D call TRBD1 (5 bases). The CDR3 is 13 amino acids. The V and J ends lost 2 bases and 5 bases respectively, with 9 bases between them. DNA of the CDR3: TGTGCCAGCAGTTTACTGCAGGGTGAGACCCAGTACTTC. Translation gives CASSLLQGETQYF.

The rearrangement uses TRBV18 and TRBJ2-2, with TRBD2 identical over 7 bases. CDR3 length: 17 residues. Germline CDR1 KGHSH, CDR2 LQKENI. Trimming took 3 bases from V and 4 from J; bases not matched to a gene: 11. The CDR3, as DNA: TGTGCCAGCTCACCCCCCGGCGGGAGAACGACCACCGGGGAGCTGTTTTTT. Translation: CASSPPGGRTTTGELFF.

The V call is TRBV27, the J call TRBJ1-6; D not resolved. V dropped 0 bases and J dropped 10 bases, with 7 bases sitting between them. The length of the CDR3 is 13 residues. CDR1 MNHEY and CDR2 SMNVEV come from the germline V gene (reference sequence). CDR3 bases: TGTGCCAGCAGTTTATCGAGCGGGTCACCCCTCCACTTT. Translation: CASSLSSGSPLHF.

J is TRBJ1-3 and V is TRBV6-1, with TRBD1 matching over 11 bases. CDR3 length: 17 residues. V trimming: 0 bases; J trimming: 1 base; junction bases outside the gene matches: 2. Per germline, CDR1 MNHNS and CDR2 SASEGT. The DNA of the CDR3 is TGTGCCAGCAGTGAAGCCGGACAGGGGGCTTCTGGAAACACCATATATTTT. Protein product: CASSEAGQGASGNTIYF.

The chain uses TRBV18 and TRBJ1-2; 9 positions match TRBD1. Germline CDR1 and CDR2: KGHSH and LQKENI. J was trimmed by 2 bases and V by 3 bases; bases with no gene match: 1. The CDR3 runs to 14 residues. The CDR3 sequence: CASSPGTGNYGYTF. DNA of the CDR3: TGTGCCAGCTCACCCGGGACAGGGAACTATGGCTACACCTTC.

The CDR3 loop is CASSPGQGITNYGYTF. As DNA, the CDR3 is TGCGCCAGCAGCCCGGGACAGGGAATCACTAACTATGGCTACACCTTC. The gene calls are TRBV5-1 and TRBJ1-2; 9 bases fit TRBD1. Germline CDR1 and CDR2: SGHRS and YFSETQ. There are 16 residues in the CDR3. The junction had 7 bases not matched to a gene; V was cut back by 4 bases and J by 0 bases.

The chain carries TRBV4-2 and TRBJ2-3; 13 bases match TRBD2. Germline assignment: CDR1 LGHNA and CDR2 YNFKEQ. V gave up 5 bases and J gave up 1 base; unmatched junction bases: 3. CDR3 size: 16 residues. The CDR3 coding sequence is TGTGCCAGCAGCTATGGGACTAGCGGGGGCACAGATACGCAGTATTTT. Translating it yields CASSYGTSGGTDTQYF.

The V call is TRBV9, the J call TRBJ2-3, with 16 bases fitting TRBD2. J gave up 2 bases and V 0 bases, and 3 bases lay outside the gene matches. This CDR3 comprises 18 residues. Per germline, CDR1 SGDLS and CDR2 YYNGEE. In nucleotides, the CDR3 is TGTGCCAGCAGCGTAGCTGGGACTAGCGGGAGGGCCACAGATACGCAGTATTTT. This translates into CASSVAGTSGRATDTQYF.

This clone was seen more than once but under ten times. The CDR3 loop is CASSAGRSYGYTF. The CDR3 nucleotides are TGTGCCAGCAGTGCAGGGAGGTCCTATGGCTACACCTTC. The genes are TRBV25-1 and TRBJ1-2; tentatively, D is TRBD1 (5 bases). Germline V gives CDR1 MGHDK, CDR2 SYGVNS. V was pared by 4 bases and J by 4 bases, with 10 bases between. The CDR3 consists of 13 residues.

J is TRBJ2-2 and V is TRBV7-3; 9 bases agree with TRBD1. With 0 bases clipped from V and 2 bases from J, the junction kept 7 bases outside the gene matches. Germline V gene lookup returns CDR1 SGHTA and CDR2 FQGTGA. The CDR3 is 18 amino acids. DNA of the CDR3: TGTGCCAGCAGCTTAACCTTTTCGGACAGGGGCAACACCGGGGAGCTGTTTTTT. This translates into CASSLTFSDRGNTGELFF.

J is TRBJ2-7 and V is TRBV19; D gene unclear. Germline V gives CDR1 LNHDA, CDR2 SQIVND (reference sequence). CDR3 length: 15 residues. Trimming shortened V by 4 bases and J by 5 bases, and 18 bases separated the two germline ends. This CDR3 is CASSTLTSNQDEQYF. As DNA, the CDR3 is TGTGCCAGTAGTACCCTTACTTCAAATCAGGACGAGCAGTACTTC.

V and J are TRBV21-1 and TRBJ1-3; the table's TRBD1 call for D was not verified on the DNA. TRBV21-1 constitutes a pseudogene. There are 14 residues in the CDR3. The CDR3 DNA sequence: TGTGCCAGCAGCCTGACAGGGGCTGGAAACACCATATATTTT. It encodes CASSLTGAGNTIYF.

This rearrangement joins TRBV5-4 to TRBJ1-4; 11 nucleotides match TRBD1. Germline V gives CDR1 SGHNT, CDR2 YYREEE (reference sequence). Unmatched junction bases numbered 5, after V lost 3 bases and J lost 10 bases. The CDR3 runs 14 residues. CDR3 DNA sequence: TGTGCCAGCAGCTCCGGGACAGGGGGAGCAAAACTGTTTTTT. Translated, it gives CASSSGTGGAKLFF.

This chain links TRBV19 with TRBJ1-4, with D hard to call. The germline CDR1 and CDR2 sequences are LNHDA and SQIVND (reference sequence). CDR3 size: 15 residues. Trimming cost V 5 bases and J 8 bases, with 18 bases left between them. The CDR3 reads CASSPSNSLGEKLFF. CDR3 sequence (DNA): TGTGCCAGTAGTCCCTCCAACAGCCTGGGGGAAAAACTGTTTTTT.

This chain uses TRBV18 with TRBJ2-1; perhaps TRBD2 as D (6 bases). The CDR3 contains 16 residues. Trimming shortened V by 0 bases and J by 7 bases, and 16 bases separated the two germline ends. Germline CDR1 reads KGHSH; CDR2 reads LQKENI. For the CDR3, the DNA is TGTGCCAGCTCACCACCGAGACTAGTAAAGGGGAATGAGCAGTTCTTC. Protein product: CASSPPRLVKGNEQFF.

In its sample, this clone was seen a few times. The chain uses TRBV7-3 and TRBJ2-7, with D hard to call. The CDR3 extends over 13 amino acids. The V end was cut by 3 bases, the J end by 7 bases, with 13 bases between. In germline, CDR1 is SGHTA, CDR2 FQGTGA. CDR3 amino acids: CASSFSPHREQYF. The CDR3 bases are TGTGCCAGCAGCTTCTCCCCCCACCGGGAGCAGTACTTC.

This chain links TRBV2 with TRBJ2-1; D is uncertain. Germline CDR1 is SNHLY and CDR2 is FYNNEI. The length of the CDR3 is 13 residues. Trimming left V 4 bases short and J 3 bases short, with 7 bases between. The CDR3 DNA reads TGTGCCAGCAGTGGGCTATACTACAATGAGCAGTTCTTC. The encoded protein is CASSGLYYNEQFF.

CDR3 DNA: TGTGCCAGCAGTGAAAGGTGGCTATACGAGCAGTACTTC. It codes for CASSERWLYEQYF. V is TRBV6-1 and J is TRBJ2-7; no firm D call. This CDR3 has 13 amino acids. Germline CDR1 is MNHNS and CDR2 is SASEGT. The V and J ends lost 2 bases and 4 bases respectively, with 9 bases between them.

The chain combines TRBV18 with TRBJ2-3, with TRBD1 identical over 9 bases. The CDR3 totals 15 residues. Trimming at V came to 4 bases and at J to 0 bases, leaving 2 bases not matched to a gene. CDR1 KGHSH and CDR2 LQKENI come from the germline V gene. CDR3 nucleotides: TGTGCCAGCTCACACGGACAGGGGAGCACAGATACGCAGTATTTT. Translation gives CASSHGQGSTDTQYF.

This CDR3 reads CASGYVTGGNTEAFF. CDR3 DNA: TGTGCTAGTGGTTACGTAACAGGGGGAAACACTGAAGCTTTCTTT. The chain uses TRBV12-5 and TRBJ1-1; TRBD1 aligns across 8 bases. The V segment lost 4 bases and the J segment 2 bases; nucleotides outside the gene matches: 6. Germline V gene sequence: CDR1 LGHNT, CDR2 FRNRAP. CDR3 length equals 15 residues.